One T cell receptor (beta chain) is described in this entry. This specimen comes from a study of a mutant IDH1 vaccine in newly diagnosed glioma. In the study overall: Those enrolled had earlier been treated with radiotherapy, temozolomide, or both, mostly both.

Germline V gives CDR1 SGHDN, CDR2 FVKESK. The CDR3 sequence is 15 residues long. The V and J ends lost 3 bases and 8 bases respectively, with 19 bases between them. Clones were read by immunoSEQ multiplex PCR, and TCRdb kept only the in-frame ones, dropping some. Of tens of thousands of clones listed, just over 85% are singletons. Stated time point: baseline, week 1 (first vaccination visit). As to treatment: pre-vaccination baseline after standard-of-care therapy. This sample comprised PBMCs, obtained from a glioma patient treated with radiotherapy, temozolomide or both. The TCR originated in a middle-aged man with glioma. This chain connects TRBV14 to TRBJ1-1; D is possibly TRBD1 (6 bases). As DNA, the CDR3 is TGTGCCAGCAGCCAGGCTTGGACAGCCCGAACCGAAGCTTTCTTT. Protein sequence: CASSQAWTARTEAFF.